This T cell receptor beta chain was recovered during a study of shared clonotypes between healthy human individuals. Study-wide background: CD4 naive and memory got three plates each, CD8 naive two, CD8 memory one.

Profiled with immunoSEQ multiplex PCR; TCRdb holds only in-frame clones, not every one. This sample has approximately 940,000 clones; about three quarters occur once, and the top ten carry about 1.5%. This CDR3 spans 13 amino acids. CDR1 is WSHSY, CDR2 SAAADI, per germline. The V end was cut by 4 bases, the J end by 1 base, with 4 bases between. The rearrangement joins TRBV10-2 to TRBJ2-2; the D is unclear. Sequencing used memory CD4+ T cells sorted from blood. Subset here: CD45RA-negative fraction. The TCR comes from a young man in good health. The CDR3 DNA follows: TGCGCCAGCAGTGCCCAGAACACCGGGGAGCTGTTTTTT. This sequence encodes CASSAQNTGELFF.